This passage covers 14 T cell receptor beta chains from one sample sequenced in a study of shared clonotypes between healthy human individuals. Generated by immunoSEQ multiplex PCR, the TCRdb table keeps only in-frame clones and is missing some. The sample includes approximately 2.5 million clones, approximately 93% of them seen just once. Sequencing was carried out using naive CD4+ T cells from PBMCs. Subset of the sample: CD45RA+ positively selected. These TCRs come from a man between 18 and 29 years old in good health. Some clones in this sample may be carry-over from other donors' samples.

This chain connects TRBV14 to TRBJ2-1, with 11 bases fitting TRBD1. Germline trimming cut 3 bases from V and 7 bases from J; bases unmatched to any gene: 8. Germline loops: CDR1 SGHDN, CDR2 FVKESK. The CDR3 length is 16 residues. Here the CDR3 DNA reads TGTGCCAGCAGCCAGATGGACAGGGGGCTTTTAAATGAGCAGTTCTTC. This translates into CASSQMDRGLLNEQFF.

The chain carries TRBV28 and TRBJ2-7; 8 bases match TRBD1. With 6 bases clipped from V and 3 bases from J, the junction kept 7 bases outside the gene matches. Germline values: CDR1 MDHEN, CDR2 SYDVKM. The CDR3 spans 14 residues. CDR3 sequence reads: CASSRTGTNYEQYF. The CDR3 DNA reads TGTGCCAGCAGCCGGACAGGGACGAACTACGAGCAGTACTTC.

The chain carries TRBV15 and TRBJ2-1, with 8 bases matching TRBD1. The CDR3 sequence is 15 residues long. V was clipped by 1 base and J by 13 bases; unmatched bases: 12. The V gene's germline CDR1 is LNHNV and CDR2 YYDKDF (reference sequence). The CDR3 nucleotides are TGTGCCACCAGCAGAGGACAGGGGCGAGGTGGTCGTCAGTTCTTC. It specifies CATSRGQGRGGRQFF.

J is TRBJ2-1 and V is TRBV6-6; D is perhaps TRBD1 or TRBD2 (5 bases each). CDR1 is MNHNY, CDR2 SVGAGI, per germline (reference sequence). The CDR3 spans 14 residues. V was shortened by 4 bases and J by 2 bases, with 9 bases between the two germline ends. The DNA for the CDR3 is TGTGCCAGCAGTTGGGACGGAACCTACAATGAGCAGTTCTTC. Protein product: CASSWDGTYNEQFF.

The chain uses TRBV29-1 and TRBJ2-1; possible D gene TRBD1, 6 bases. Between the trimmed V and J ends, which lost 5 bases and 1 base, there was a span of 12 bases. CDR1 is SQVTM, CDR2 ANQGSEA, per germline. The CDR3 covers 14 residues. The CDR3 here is CSVLARGSYNEQFF. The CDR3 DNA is TGCAGCGTTCTTGCCAGGGGATCCTACAATGAGCAGTTCTTC.

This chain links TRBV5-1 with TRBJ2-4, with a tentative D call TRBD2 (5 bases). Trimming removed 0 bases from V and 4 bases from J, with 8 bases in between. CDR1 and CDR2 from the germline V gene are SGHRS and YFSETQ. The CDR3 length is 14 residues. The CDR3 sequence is CASSLAGVKNIQYF. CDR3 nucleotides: TGCGCCAGCAGCTTGGCCGGGGTTAAAAACATTCAGTACTTC.

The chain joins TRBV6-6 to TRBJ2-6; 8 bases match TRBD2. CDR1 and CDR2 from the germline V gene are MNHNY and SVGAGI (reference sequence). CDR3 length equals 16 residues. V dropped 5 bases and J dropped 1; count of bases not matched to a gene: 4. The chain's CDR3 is CASSLRGGSGANVLTF. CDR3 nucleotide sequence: TGTGCCAGCAGTCTTCGGGGGGGATCTGGGGCCAACGTCCTGACTTTC.

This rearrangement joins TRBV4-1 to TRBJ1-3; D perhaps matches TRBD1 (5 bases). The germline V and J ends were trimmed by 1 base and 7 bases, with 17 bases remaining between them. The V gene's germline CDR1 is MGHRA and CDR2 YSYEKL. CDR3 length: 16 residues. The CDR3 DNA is TGCGCCAGCAGCCAAGTTCTTGGGGCGGCGTGGAACACCATATATTTT. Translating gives CASSQVLGAAWNTIYF.

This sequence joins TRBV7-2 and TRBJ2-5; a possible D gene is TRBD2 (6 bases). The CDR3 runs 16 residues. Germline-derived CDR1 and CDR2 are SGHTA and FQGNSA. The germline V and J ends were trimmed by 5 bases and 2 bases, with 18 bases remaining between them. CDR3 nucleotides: TGTGCCAGCAGCCCCCGACGGTCGGGGGAGCAAGAGACCCAGTACTTC. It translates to CASSPRRSGEQETQYF. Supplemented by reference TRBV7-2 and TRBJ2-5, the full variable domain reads GAGVSQSPSNKVTEKGKDVELRCDPISGHTALYWYRQSLGQGLEFLIYFQGNSAPDKSGLPSDRFSAERTGGSVSTLTIQRTQQEDSAVYLCASSPRRSGEQETQYFGPGTRLLVL.

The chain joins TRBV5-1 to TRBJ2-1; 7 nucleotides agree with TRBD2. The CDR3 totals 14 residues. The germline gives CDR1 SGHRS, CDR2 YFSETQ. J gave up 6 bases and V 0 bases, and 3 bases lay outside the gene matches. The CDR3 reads CASSLALAINEQFF. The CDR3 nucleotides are TGCGCCAGCAGCTTGGCACTAGCGATCAATGAGCAGTTCTTC.

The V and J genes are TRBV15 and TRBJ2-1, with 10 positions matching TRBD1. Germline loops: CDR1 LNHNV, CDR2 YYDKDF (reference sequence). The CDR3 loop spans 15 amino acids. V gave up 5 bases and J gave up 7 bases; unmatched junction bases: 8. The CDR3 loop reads CATSWRGTGENEQFF. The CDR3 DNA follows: TGTGCCACCAGCTGGAGGGGGACAGGGGAAAATGAGCAGTTCTTC.

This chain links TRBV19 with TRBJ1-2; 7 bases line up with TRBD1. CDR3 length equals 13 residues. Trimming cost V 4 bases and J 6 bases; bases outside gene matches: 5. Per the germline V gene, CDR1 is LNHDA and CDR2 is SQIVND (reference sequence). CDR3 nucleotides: TGTGCCAGTAGTAAGAGGGGGCAGGATGGCTACACCTTC. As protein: CASSKRGQDGYTF.

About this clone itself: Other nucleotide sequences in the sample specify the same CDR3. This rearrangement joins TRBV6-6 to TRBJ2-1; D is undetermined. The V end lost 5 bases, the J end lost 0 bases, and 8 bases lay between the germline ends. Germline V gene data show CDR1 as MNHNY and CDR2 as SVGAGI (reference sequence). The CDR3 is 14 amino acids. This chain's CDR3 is CASSRGSSYNEQFF. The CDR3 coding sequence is TGTGCCAGCAGTCGTGGGTCCTCCTACAATGAGCAGTTCTTC.

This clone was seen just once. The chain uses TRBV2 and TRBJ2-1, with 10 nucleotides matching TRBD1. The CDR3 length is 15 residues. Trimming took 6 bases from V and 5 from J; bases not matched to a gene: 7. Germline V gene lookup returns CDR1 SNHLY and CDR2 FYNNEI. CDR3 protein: CASSPGGTGDNEQFF. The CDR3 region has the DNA TGTGCCAGCAGCCCTGGAGGGACAGGGGACAATGAGCAGTTCTTC.